The rows below give T cell receptor beta chains drawn from one sample of a study of shared clonotypes between healthy human individuals. Profiling relied on immunoSEQ multiplex PCR, and the TCRdb table lists in-frame clones only, not all of them. The sample gives over 2 million clones, less than 95% of which show up once; roughly 1.1% is in the top ten. The specimen sequenced was naive CD8+ T cells sorted from blood. These receptors all come from a man aged 18 to 35 in good health. CDR3s include the opening cysteine and the closing phenylalanine or tryptophan. The D gene is left open where the match is weak. Not all rows give a size; the values are once, few, many and, for expanded clones, a class.

V: TRBV4-1
D: .
size: .
J: TRBJ2-3
DNA: TGCGCCAGCAGCCAATCCCCGGGATCTAGCACAGATACGCAGTATTTT
CDR3: CASSQSPGSSTDTQYF

V: TRBV4-3
D: TRBD1
size: .
J: TRBJ1-2
DNA: TGCGCCAGCAGCCAAGACTTAACCGGACAGGGTGGAGGCGGCTACACCTTC
CDR3: CASSQDLTGQGGGGYTF

V: TRBV4-1
D: TRBD1
size: .
J: TRBJ2-7
DNA: TGCGCCAGCAGCCCCACAACATTGACAGGGACCACCTACGAGCAGTACTTC
CDR3: CASSPTTLTGTTYEQYF

V: TRBV5-1
D: .
size: once
J: TRBJ2-7
DNA: TGCGCCAGCAGCTTGGGGGTGGGACACCCCTACGAGCAGTACTTC
CDR3: CASSLGVGHPYEQYF

V: TRBV6-1
D: .
size: .
J: TRBJ2-7
DNA: TGTGCCAGCAGGCCGACCGGGACCTACGAGCAGTACTTC
CDR3: CASRPTGTYEQYF

V: TRBV30
D: TRBD1
size: .
J: TRBJ1-5
DNA: TGTGCCTGGGACAGGGGGGTCAATCAGCCCCAGCATTTT
CDR3: CAWDRGVNQPQHF

V: TRBV27
D: .
size: .
J: TRBJ1-1
DNA: TGTGCCAGCAGTTCAGGGAGCACTGAAGCTTTCTTT
CDR3: CASSSGSTEAFF

V: TRBV29-1
D: TRBD2
size: .
J: TRBJ2-7
DNA: TGCAGCGCTCTGGCCCCGGGACTAGCGGGAGACTACGAGCAGTACTTC
CDR3: CSALAPGLAGDYEQYF

V: TRBV6-1
D: TRBD2
size: .
J: TRBJ2-1
DNA: TGTGCCAGCATCGACTCCCCACTAGCGGGGTCGCAGTTCTTC
CDR3: CASIDSPLAGSQFF

V: TRBV5-1
D: .
size: .
J: TRBJ2-7
DNA: TGCGCCAGCAGCTTGGACCCCGCGTCTGAGCGCGAGCAGTACTTC
CDR3: CASSLDPASEREQYF

V: TRBV27
D: TRBD1
size: .
J: TRBJ1-1
DNA: TGTGCCAGCAGCCTGACAGGGGCTGTCACTGAAGCTTTCTTT
CDR3: CASSLTGAVTEAFF

V: TRBV2
D: TRBD1
size: .
J: TRBJ1-2
DNA: TGTGCCAGCAATCCCGGACAGGGGGGCTATGGCTACACCTTC
CDR3: CASNPGQGGYGYTF

V: TRBV6-5
D: TRBD1
size: .
J: TRBJ2-7
DNA: TGTGCCAGCAAGACAGGGGGCATTTTCTACGAGCAGTACTTC
CDR3: CASKTGGIFYEQYF

V: TRBV28
D: TRBD1
size: .
J: TRBJ1-1
DNA: TGTGCCAGCAGTCTAGCCAGGGGGCGCGTGAACACTGAAGCTTTCTTT
CDR3: CASSLARGRVNTEAFF

V: TRBV6-5
D: TRBD1
size: few
J: TRBJ1-2
DNA: TGTGCCAGCAGTTACTCGATAGGGGGCGCGGAAGGCTACACCTTC
CDR3: CASSYSIGGAEGYTF

V: TRBV6-1
D: .
size: .
J: TRBJ2-7
DNA: TGTGCCAGCAGTGAGGGAGCCCTCTACGAGCAGTACTTC
CDR3: CASSEGALYEQYF

V: TRBV28
D: TRBD2
size: .
J: TRBJ2-5
DNA: TGTGCCAGCAGTTCCCGACTAGCGGGGGCCCTCCAAGAGACCCAGTACTTC
CDR3: CASSSRLAGALQETQYF

V: TRBV28
D: TRBD1
size: .
J: TRBJ1-2
DNA: TGTGCCAGCAGTATAGATCAGGGGGCAGTTGGCTACACCTTC
CDR3: CASSIDQGAVGYTF

V: TRBV4-3
D: .
size: .
J: TRBJ1-3
DNA: TGCGCCAGCAGCCAAGAATCGGGCCCCGGAAACACCATATATTTT
CDR3: CASSQESGPGNTIYF

V: TRBV29-1
D: .
size: once
J: TRBJ2-1
DNA: TGCAGCGTTGAAGATAGCACTAGCTTCTACAATGAGCAGTTCTTC
CDR3: CSVEDSTSFYNEQFF

V: TRBV9
D: .
size: .
J: TRBJ2-7
DNA: TGTGCCAGCAGCGTAGCCCAAGGGGAGCAGTACTTC
CDR3: CASSVAQGEQYF

V: TRBV30
D: TRBD1
size: .
J: TRBJ2-1
DNA: TGTGCCTGGGTGGGACAGGGTGTTTGGGAGCAGTTCTTC
CDR3: CAWVGQGVWEQFF

V: TRBV7-2
D: TRBD2
size: .
J: TRBJ2-7
DNA: TGTGCCAGTCGGGGGGCCTACGAGCAGTACTTC
CDR3: CASRGAYEQYF

V: TRBV13
D: TRBD1
size: .
J: TRBJ1-6
DNA: TGTGCCAGCAGCTGGACAGGGGAGCTCGGTTCACCCCTCCACTTT
CDR3: CASSWTGELGSPLHF

V: TRBV7-9
D: TRBD2
size: once
J: TRBJ2-7
DNA: TGTGCCAGCAGCTTAGCGACTCTAGCGGGAGTAGAGCAGTACTTC
CDR3: CASSLATLAGVEQYF

V: TRBV19
D: .
size: .
J: TRBJ2-7
DNA: TGTGCCAGTAGTATCCGGATCTCCTACGAGCAGTACTTC
CDR3: CASSIRISYEQYF

V: TRBV27
D: TRBD2
size: .
J: TRBJ2-7
DNA: TGTGCCAGCAGTCTCGGGACTAGCGGGGCCTACGAGCAGTACTTC
CDR3: CASSLGTSGAYEQYF

V: TRBV28
D: .
size: .
J: TRBJ2-7
DNA: TGTGCCAGCAGTTTCGGTGTAGCCTACGAGCAGTACTTC
CDR3: CASSFGVAYEQYF

V: TRBV4-3
D: .
size: .
J: TRBJ2-3
DNA: TGCGCCAGCAGCCAAAGGGGGAGCACAGATACGCAGTATTTT
CDR3: CASSQRGSTDTQYF

V: TRBV5-4
D: .
size: .
J: TRBJ2-7
DNA: TGTGCCAGCAGCCGGGTGGAGGGCTCGAACGAGCAGTACTTC
CDR3: CASSRVEGSNEQYF

V: TRBV27
D: .
size: .
J: TRBJ1-5
DNA: TGTGCCAGCAGTTTATCTATGGGGTCCAATCAGCCCCAGCATTTT
CDR3: CASSLSMGSNQPQHF

V: TRBV28
D: .
size: .
J: TRBJ2-1
DNA: TGTGCCAGCAGTTTCGGCAGCGAGCAGTTCTTC
CDR3: CASSFGSEQFF